The rows below give T cell receptor beta chains drawn from one sample of a study of T cells and Merkel cell carcinoma outcomes. The method was immunoSEQ multiplex PCR; TCRdb's version includes in-frame clones alone and lacks a portion of them. In the table there are several thousand clones, about 69% of which are singletons. The sample was tumor tissue from Merkel cell carcinoma. These receptors were obtained from a human donor with Merkel cell carcinoma. Some clones in this sample may be carry-over from other donors' samples. CDR3s leave out the opening cysteine and the closing phenylalanine or tryptophan. The order of the fields is V gene, J gene, CDR3 protein.

V: TRBV6-1
J: TRBJ2-7
CDR3: ASSEGPSILYEQY

V: TRBV18
J: TRBJ1-4
CDR3: ASSPLGTGFEKLF

V: TRBV5-4
J: TRBJ2-2
CDR3: ASSLALGNTGELF

V: TRBV7-8
J: TRBJ2-3
CDR3: ASSLNRELTDTQY

V: TRBV28
J: TRBJ2-1
CDR3: ASSSPGQGNEQF

V: TRBV5-5
J: TRBJ1-4
CDR3: ASSPELGHNEKLF

V: TRBV27
J: TRBJ1-1
CDR3: ASSGQGRGEAF

V: TRBV6-1
J: TRBJ1-2
CDR3: ASSGVNYGYT

V: TRBV2
J: TRBJ2-1
CDR3: ASSGWRDNEQF

V: TRBV19
J: TRBJ2-7
CDR3: ASSIDRGGYEQY

V: TRBV28
J: TRBJ1-5
CDR3: ASSRGGRPQH

V: TRBV18
J: TRBJ1-5
CDR3: ASSERDQPQH

V: TRBV29-1
J: TRBJ2-1
CDR3: SVAASGRYEQF

V: TRBV27
J: TRBJ2-5
CDR3: ASPSHIAGRKTQY

V: TRBV5-1
J: TRBJ1-1
CDR3: ASRVGGQNTEAF

V: TRBV30
J: TRBJ1-1
CDR3: AWRRGNTEAF

V: TRBV7-8
J: TRBJ1-1
CDR3: ASSLADWGGNTEAF

V: TRBV2
J: TRBJ2-1
CDR3: ASKSGRYNEQF

V: TRBV18
J: TRBJ2-1
CDR3: ASSPQQPTSGSSYEQF

V: TRBV11-2
J: TRBJ2-1
CDR3: ASSLGGRERLLNEQF

V: TRBV6-1
J: TRBJ2-7
CDR3: ASRDSSISYEQY

V: TRBV14
J: TRBJ2-1
CDR3: ASSQAASGRTEQF

V: TRBV6-5
J: TRBJ1-1
CDR3: ASSYSWGQNTEAF

V: TRBV7-8
J: TRBJ1-2
CDR3: ASSLDRANYGYT

V: TRBV5-5
J: TRBJ1-1
CDR3: ASSFDSSRAAF

V: TRBV18
J: TRBJ1-1
CDR3: ASTGQRDTEAF

V: TRBV5-5
J: TRBJ1-1
CDR3: ASSWDRNTEAF

V: TRBV18
J: TRBJ1-2
CDR3: ASGQPAGGYT

V: TRBV19
J: TRBJ1-4
CDR3: ASSTSGSGKLF

V: TRBV6-5
J: TRBJ1-4
CDR3: ASSYSAFGSGEKLF

V: TRBV11-2
J: TRBJ2-2
CDR3: ASSLASGRVKTGELF

V: TRBV7-8
J: TRBJ1-1
CDR3: ASSSEGALKNTEAF

V: TRBV18
J: TRBJ2-3
CDR3: ASSLLAGTDTQY

V: TRBV5-1
J: TRBJ2-1
CDR3: ASSPSGVRVEQF

V: TRBV27
J: TRBJ2-2
CDR3: ASSLSSFGGELF

V: TRBV15
J: TRBJ2-1
CDR3: ATSSYNEQF

V: TRBV19
J: TRBJ2-7
CDR3: ASGGPQQGEQY

V: TRBV20-1
J: TRBJ2-7
CDR3: SAPLASKQY

V: TRBV27
J: TRBJ1-2
CDR3: ASRGGGGYGYT

V: TRBV6-1
J: TRBJ1-1
CDR3: ASSARGGNTEAF

V: TRBV6-5
J: TRBJ2-3
CDR3: ASRDYRANTDTQY

V: TRBV9
J: TRBJ2-1
CDR3: ASSVGQGPGNEQF

V: TRBV28
J: TRBJ1-2
CDR3: ASKANYGYT

V: TRBV5-5
J: TRBJ2-5
CDR3: ASSLTDRGTQY

V: TRBV4-2
J: TRBJ1-5
CDR3: ASSPRPAGGASDQPQH

V: TRBV29-1
J: TRBJ2-7
CDR3: SVRQGPAYEQY

V: TRBV28
J: TRBJ2-3
CDR3: ASSPYQSGRASDTQY

V: TRBV7-8
J: TRBJ1-5
CDR3: ASSLREGFLQPQH

V: TRBV11-2
J: TRBJ2-7
CDR3: ASSLETSGSSYEQY

V: TRBV4-1
J: TRBJ1-5
CDR3: ASSQWGSNQPQH

V: TRBV27
J: TRBJ2-3
CDR3: ASSSKREGPTDTQY

V: TRBV7-9
J: TRBJ1-5
CDR3: ASSARGDGDSNQPQH

V: TRBV10-3
J: TRBJ1-1
CDR3: AIRPNSQNTEAF

V: TRBV7-8
J: TRBJ1-1
CDR3: ATGSLMNTEAF

V: TRBV11-1
J: TRBJ2-2
CDR3: ASSLRDRGAGELF

V: TRBV7-6
J: TRBJ1-2
CDR3: ASSPLHGYT

V: TRBV6-6
J: TRBJ2-7
CDR3: ASRGTAGEQY

V: TRBV29-1
J: TRBJ2-3
CDR3: SVKGRRGTDTQY